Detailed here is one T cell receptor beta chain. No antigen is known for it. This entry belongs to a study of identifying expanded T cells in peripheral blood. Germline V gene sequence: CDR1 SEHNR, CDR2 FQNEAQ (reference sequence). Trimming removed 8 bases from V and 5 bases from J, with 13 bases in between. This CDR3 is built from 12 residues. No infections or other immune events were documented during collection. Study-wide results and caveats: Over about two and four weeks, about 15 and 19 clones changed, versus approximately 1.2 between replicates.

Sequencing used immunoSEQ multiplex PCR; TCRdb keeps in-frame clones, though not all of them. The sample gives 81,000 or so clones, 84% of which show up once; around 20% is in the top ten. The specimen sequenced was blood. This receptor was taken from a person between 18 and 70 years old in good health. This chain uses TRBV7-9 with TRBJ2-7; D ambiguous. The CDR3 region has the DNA TGTGCCAGCGTCGGACGGCAGGACGAGCAGTACTTC. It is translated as CASVGRQDEQYF. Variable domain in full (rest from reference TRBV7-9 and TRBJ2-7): DTGVSQNPRHKITKRGQNVTFRCDPISEHNRLYWYRQTLGQGPEFLTYFQNEAQLEKSRLLSDRFSAERPKGSFSTLEIQRTEQGDSAMYLCASVGRQDEQYFGPGTRLTVT.